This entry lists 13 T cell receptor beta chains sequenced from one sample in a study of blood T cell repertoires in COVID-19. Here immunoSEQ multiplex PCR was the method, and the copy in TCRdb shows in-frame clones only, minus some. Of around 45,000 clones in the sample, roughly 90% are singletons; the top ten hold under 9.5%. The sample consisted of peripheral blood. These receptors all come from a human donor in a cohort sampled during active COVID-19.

The chain's CDR3 is CASSEGTLNSPLHF. DNA of the CDR3: TGTGCCAGCAGCGAGGGGACATTGAATTCACCCCTCCACTTT. The chain recombines TRBV9 with TRBJ1-6; tentative D call: TRBD1 (6 bases). The CDR3 has 14 amino acids. From germline, CDR1 is SGDLS and CDR2 YYNGEE. The V end was cut by 3 bases, the J end by 7 bases, with 11 bases between. Full variable domain (outside the CDR3, taken from reference TRBV9 and TRBJ1-6): DSGVTQTPKHLITATGQRVTLRCSPRSGDLSVYWYQQSLDQGLQFLIQYYNGEERAKGNILERFSAQQFPDLHSELNLSSLELGDSALYFCASSEGTLNSPLHFGNGTRLTVT.

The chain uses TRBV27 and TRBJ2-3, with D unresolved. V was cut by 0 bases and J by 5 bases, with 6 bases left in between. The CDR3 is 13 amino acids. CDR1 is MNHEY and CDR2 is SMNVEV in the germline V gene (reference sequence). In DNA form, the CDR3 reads TGTGCCAGCAGTTTATCCCTACTAGATACGCAGTATTTT. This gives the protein CASSLSLLDTQYF.

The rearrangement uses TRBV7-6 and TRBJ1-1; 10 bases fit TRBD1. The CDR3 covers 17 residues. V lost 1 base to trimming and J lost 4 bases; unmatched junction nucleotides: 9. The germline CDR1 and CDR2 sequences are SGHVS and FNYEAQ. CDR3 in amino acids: CASSLGLGQGRVTEAFF. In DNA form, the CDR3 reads TGTGCCAGCAGCTTAGGTTTGGGACAGGGGCGCGTCACTGAAGCTTTCTTT.

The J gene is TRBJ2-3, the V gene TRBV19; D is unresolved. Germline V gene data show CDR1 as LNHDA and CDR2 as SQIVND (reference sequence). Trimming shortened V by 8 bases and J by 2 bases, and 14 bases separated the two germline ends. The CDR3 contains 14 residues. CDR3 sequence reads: CASRPFGSTDTQYF. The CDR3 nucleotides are TGTGCCAGTCGTCCATTCGGTTCCACAGATACGCAGTATTTT. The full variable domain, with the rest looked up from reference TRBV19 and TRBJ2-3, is DGGITQSPKYLFRKEGQNVTLSCEQNLNHDAMYWYRQDPGQGLRLIYYSQIVNDFQKGDIAEGYSVSREKKESFPLTVTSAQKNPTAFYLCASRPFGSTDTQYFGPGTRLTVL.

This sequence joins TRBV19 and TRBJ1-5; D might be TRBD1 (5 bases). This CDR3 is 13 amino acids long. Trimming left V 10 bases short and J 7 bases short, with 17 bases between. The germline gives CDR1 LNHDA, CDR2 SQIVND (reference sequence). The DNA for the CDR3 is TGTGCCACAAAGGGGTGGGGCGGCCAGCCCCAGCATTTT. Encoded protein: CATKGWGGQPQHF.

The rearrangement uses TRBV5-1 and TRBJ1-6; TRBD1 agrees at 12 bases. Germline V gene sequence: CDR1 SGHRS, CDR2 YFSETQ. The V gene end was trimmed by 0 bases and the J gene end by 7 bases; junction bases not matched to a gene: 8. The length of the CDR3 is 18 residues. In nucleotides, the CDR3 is TGCGCCAGCAGCTTGGACTGGGGACAGGGGGCGAGAAATTCACCCCTCCACTTT. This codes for CASSLDWGQGARNSPLHF.

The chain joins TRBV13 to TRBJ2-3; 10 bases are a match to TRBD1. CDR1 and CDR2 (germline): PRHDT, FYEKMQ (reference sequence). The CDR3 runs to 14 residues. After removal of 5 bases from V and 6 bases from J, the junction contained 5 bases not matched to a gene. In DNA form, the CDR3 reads TGTGCCAGCAGCCCGGACAGGGGGAAGGATACGCAGTATTTT. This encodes CASSPDRGKDTQYF.

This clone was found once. CDR3 sequence reads: CASSPGHMNTEAFF. Here the CDR3 DNA reads TGTGCCAGCTCACCAGGACACATGAACACTGAAGCTTTCTTT. The chain has TRBV18 and TRBJ1-1; D perhaps matches TRBD1 (5 bases). Germline CDR1 reads KGHSH; CDR2 reads LQKENI. The CDR3 sequence is 14 residues long. V was pared by 2 bases and J by 0 bases, with 7 bases between.

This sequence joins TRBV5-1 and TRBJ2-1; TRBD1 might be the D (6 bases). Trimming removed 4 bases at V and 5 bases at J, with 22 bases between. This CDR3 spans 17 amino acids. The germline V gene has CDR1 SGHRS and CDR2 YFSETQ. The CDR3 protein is CASSRYALRTADNEQFF. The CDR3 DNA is TGCGCCAGCAGCCGATATGCATTGAGGACAGCAGACAATGAGCAGTTCTTC.

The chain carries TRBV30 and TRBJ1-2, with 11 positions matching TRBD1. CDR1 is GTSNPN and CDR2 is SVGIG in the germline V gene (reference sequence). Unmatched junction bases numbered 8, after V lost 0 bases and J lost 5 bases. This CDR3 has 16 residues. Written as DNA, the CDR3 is TGTGCCTGGAGTGTAGTAAGGACAGGGGGCGGGTATGGCTACACCTTC. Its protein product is CAWSVVRTGGGYGYTF.

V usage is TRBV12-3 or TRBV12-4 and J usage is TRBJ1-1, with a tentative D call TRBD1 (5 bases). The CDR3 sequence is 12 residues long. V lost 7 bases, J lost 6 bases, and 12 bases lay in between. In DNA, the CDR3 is TGTGCCAGCATCGGGGGGTACGCTGAAGCTTTCTTT. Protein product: CASIGGYAEAFF.

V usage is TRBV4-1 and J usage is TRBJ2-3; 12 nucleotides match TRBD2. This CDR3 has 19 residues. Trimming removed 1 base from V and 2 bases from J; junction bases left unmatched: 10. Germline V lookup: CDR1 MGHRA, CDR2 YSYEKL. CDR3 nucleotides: TGCGCCAGCAGCCAAGTAGGTCTAGCGGGGGGGGTAATCACAGATACGCAGTATTTT. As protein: CASSQVGLAGGVITDTQYF.

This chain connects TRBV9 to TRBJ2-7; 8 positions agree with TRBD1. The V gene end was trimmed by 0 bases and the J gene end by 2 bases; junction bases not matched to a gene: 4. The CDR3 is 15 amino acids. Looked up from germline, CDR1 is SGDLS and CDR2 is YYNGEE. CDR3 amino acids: CASSVADRATYEQYF. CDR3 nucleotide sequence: TGTGCCAGCAGCGTAGCGGACAGGGCCACCTACGAGCAGTACTTC.